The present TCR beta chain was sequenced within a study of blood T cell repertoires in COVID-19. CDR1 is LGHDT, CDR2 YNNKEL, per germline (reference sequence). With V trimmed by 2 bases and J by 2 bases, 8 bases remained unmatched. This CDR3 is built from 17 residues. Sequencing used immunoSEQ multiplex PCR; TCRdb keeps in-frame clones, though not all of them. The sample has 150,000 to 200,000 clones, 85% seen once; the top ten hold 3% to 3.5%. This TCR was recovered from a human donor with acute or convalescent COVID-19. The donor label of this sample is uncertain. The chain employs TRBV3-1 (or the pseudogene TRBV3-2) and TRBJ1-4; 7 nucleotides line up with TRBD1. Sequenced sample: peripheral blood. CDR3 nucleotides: TGTGCCAGCAGCCAACGGACAGGCCTCGGTACTAATGAAAAACTGTTTTTT. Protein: CASSQRTGLGTNEKLFF.